The present T cell receptor beta chain was sequenced within a study of T cell responses to AZD1222 COVID-19 vaccine. Findings and caveats of the study: At baseline, seropositivity was found in only a handful of AZD1222 recipients.

In the case of this clone: As yet, its antigen is unknown.

TCRdb's copy holds only in-frame clones and misses some; the assay was immunoSEQ multiplex PCR. This table has 90,000 to 110,000 clones, roughly 82% appearing once. The CDR3 is 14 residues long. V lost 2 bases to trimming and J lost 4 bases, with 11 bases between them. Germline-derived CDR1 and CDR2 are MNHEY and SVGEGT. Sequenced here: peripheral blood, sampled on day 0 of AZD1222 vaccination. The receptor was derived from an adult in good health. The V and J genes are TRBV6-2 or TRBV6-3 and TRBJ2-5; tentative D call: TRBD2 (6 bases). CDR3 nucleotide sequence: TGTGCCAGCAGTTACCTTGGAGGGCGAGAGACCCAGTACTTC. Amino acid sequence: CASSYLGGRETQYF.